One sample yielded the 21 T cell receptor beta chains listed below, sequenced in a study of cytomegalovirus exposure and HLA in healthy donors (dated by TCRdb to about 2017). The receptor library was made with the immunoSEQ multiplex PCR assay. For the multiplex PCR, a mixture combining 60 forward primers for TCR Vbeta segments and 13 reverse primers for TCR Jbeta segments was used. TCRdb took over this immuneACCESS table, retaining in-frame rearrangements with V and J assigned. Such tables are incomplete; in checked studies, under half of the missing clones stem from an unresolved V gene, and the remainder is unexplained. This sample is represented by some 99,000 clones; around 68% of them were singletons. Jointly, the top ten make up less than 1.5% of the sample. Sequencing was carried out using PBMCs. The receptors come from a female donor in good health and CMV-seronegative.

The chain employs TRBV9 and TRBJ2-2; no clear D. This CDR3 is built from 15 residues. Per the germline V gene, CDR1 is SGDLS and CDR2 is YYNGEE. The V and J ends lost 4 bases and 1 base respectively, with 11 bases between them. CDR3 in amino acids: CASSPPPGNTGELFF. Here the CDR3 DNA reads TGTGCCAGCAGCCCTCCCCCGGGGAACACCGGGGAGCTGTTTTTT.

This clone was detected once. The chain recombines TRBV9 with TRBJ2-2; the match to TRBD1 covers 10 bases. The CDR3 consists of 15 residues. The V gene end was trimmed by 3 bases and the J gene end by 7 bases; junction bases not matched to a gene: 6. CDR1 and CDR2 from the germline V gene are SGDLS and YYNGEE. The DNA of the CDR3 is TGTGCCAGCAGCGCCTCCGGGACAGGGGACGGGGAGCTGTTTTTT. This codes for CASSASGTGDGELFF.

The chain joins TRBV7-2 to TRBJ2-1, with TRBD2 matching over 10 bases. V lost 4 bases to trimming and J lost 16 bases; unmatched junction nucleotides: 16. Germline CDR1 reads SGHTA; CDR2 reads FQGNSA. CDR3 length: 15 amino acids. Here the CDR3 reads CASSSSGSTGRLSFF. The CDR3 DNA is TGTGCCAGCAGCTCTAGCGGGAGTACGGGCCGTCTAAGCTTCTTC.

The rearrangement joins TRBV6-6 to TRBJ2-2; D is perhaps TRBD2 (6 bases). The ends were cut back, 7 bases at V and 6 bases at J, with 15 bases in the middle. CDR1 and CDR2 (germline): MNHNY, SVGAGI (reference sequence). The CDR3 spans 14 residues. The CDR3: CASNEGRSAGELFF. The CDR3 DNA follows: TGTGCCAGCAACGAGGGGAGGTCAGCCGGGGAGCTGTTTTTT.

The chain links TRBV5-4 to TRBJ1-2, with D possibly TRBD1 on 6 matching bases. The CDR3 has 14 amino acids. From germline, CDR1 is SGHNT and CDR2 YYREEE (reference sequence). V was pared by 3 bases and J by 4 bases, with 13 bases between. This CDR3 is CASSSAGEGYGYTF. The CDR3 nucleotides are TGTGCCAGCAGCTCCGCAGGGGAAGGCTATGGCTACACCTTC.

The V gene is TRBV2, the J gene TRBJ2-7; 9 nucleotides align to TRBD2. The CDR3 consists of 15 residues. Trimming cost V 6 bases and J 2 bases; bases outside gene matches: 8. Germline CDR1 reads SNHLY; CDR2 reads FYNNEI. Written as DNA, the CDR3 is TGTGCCAGCAGCCCCCGAGCGGGAGGAACCTACGAGCAGTACTTC. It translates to CASSPRAGGTYEQYF. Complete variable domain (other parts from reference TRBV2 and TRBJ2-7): EPEVTQTPSHQVTQMGQEVILRCVPISNHLYFYWYRQILGQKVEFLVSFYNNEISEKSEIFDDQFSVERPDGSNFTLKIRSTKLEDSAMYFCASSPRAGGTYEQYFGPGTRLTVT.

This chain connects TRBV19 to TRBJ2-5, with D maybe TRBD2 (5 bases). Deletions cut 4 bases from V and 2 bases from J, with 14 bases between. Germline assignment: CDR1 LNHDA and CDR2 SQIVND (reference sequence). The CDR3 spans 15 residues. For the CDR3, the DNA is TGTGCCAGTAGTAGTACTTTAGCGAGACAAGAGACCCAGTACTTC. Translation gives CASSSTLARQETQYF. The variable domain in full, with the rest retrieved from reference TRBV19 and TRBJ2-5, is DGGITQSPKYLFRKEGQNVTLSCEQNLNHDAMYWYRQDPGQGLRLIYYSQIVNDFQKGDIAEGYSVSREKKESFPLTVTSAQKNPTAFYLCASSSTLARQETQYFGPGTRLLVL.

This CDR3 reads CASSLPGAEAFF. DNA of the CDR3: TGTGCCAGCAGCTTGCCAGGGGCTGAAGCTTTCTTT. The chain employs TRBV7-9 and TRBJ1-1, with a tentative D call TRBD1 (6 bases). Germline-derived CDR1 and CDR2 are SEHNR and FQNEAQ (reference sequence). This CDR3 is built from 12 residues. The V gene lost 3 bases and the J gene lost 6 bases, with 8 bases spanning the gap.

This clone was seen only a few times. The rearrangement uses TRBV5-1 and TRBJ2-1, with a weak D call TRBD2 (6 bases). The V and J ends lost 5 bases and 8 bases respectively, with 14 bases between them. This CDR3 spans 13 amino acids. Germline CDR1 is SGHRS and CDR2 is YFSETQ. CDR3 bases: TGCGCCAGCAGACCCGGGACTCTGGATGAGCAGTTCTTC. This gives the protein CASRPGTLDEQFF.

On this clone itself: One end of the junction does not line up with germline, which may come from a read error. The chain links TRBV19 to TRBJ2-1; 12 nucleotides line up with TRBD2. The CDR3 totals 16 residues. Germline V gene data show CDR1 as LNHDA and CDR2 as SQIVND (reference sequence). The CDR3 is CASLQLAGGNYNEQFF. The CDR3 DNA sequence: TGTGCCAGCCTTCAACTAGCGGGGGGAAACTACAATGAACAGTTCTTC.

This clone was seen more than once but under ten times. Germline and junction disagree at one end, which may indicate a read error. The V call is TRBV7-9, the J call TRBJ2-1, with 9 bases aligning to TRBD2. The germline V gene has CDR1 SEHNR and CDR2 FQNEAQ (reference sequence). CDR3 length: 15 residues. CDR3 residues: CTSSSLSGSRGEQFF. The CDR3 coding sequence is TGTACCAGCAGCTCCCTTAGCGGGAGCCGGGGTGAGCAGTTCTTC.

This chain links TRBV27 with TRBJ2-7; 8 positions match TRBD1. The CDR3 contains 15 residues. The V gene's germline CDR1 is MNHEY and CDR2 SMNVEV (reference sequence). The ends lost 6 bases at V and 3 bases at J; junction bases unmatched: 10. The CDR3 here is CASRTTGTGFYEQYF. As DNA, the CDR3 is TGTGCCAGCAGGACCACCGGGACAGGTTTCTACGAGCAGTACTTC.

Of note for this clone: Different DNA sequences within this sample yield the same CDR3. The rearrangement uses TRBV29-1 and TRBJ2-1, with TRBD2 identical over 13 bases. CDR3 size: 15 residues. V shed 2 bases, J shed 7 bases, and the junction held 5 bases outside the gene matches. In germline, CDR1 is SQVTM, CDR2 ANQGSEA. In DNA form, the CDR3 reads TGCAGCGTTGAAAAGGGACTAGCGGGATGGAATGAGCAGTTCTTC. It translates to CSVEKGLAGWNEQFF.

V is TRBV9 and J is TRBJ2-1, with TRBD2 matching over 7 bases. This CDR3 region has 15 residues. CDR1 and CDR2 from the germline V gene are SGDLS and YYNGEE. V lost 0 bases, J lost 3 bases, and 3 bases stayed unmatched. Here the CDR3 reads CASSVVLAGYNEQFF. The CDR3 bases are TGTGCCAGCAGCGTAGTATTAGCGGGCTACAATGAGCAGTTCTTC.

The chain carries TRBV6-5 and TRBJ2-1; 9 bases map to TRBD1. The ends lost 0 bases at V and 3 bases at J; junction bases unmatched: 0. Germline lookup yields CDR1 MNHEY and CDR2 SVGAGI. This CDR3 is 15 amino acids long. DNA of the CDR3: TGTGCCAGCAGTTACTCGGACAGGGGCTACAATGAGCAGTTCTTC. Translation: CASSYSDRGYNEQFF.

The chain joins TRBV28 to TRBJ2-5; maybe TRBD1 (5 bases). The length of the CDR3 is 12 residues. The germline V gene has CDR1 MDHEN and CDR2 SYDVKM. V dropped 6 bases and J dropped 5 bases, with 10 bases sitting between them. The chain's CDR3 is CASSFGAETQYF. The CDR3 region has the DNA TGTGCCAGCAGCTTTGGGGCCGAGACCCAGTACTTC.

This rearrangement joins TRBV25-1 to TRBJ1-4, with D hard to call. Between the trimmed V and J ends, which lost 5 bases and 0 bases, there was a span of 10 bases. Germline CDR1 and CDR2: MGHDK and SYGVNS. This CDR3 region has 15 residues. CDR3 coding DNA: TGTGCCAGCAGTACCCTCAGTGCAACTAATGAAAAACTGTTTTTT. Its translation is CASSTLSATNEKLFF.

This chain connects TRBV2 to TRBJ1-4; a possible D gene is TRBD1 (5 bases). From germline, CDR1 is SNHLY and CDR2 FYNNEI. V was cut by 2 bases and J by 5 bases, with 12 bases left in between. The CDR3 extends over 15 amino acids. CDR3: CASSERATENEKLFF. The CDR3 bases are TGTGCCAGCAGTGAACGCGCGACAGAAAATGAAAAACTGTTTTTT.

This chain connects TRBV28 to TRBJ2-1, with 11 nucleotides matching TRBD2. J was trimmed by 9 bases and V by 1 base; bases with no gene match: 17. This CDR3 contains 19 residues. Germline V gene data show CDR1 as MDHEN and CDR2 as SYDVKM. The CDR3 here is CASSLSGTSGRRRGGEQFF. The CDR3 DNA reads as TGTGCCAGCAGTTTATCCGGCACTAGCGGGAGACGCAGGGGGGGTGAGCAGTTCTTC.

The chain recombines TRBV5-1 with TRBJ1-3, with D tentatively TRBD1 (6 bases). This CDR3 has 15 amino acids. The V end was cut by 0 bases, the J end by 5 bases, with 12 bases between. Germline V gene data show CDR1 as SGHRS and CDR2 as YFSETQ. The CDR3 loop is CASSLATGLRNTIYF. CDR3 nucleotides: TGCGCCAGCAGCTTGGCCACAGGGTTAAGAAACACCATATATTTT.

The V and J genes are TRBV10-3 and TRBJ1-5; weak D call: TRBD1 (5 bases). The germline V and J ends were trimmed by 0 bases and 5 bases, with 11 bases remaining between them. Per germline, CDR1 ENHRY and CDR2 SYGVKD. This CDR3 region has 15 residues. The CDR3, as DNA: TGTGCCATCAGTGAGTCTCGGGCGGGGGATCAGCCCCAGCATTTT. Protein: CAISESRAGDQPQHF.